Listed here are 32 T cell receptor beta chains from one sample, sequenced in a study of chemoradiotherapy in HPV16-positive cancers. TCRdb's copy holds only in-frame clones and misses some; the assay was immunoSEQ multiplex PCR. The repertoire has fewer than 30,000 clones, less than 95% of them found once; the top ten carry approximately 2.7%. Specimen collection occurred from a patient who underwent chemoradiotherapy. The receptors originated from a human donor with HPV-associated anogenital cancer.

The V gene is TRBV5-1, the J gene TRBJ2-1, with D possibly being TRBD2 (6 bases). The V end lost 4 bases, the J end lost 7 bases, and 18 bases lay between the germline ends. There are 15 residues in the CDR3. CDR1 SGHRS and CDR2 YFSETQ come from the germline V gene. In DNA form, the CDR3 reads TGCGCCAGCAGCCCCCTGGCGGGAAGGGCGAATGAGCAGTTCTTC. It codes for CASSPLAGRANEQFF.

The V gene is TRBV29-1, the J gene TRBJ2-2; 7 positions agree with TRBD1. This CDR3 is 14 amino acids long. The junction had 1 base not matched to a gene; V was cut back by 2 bases and J by 1 base. Looked up from germline, CDR1 is SQVTM and CDR2 is ANQGSEA. CDR3 in DNA: TGCAGCGTTGAAAGGACAGGGAACACCGGGGAGCTGTTTTTT. It codes for CSVERTGNTGELFF.

V gene TRBV6-1 combines with J gene TRBJ2-1; 9 nucleotides agree with TRBD1. The CDR3 contains 14 residues. V shed 1 base and J 5 bases; nucleotides not matched to a gene: 0. Germline V gene lookup returns CDR1 MNHNS and CDR2 SASEGT. The CDR3 sequence: CASSEGQGDNEQFF. CDR3 coding DNA: TGTGCCAGCAGTGAAGGACAGGGGGACAATGAGCAGTTCTTC.

This clone has only one observation. The chain joins TRBV7-2 to TRBJ1-2; tentative D call: TRBD1 (5 bases). Germline assignment: CDR1 SGHTA and CDR2 FQGNSA. The CDR3 loop spans 13 amino acids. V lost 7 bases and J lost 7, with 16 bases in between. Here the CDR3 DNA reads TGTGCCAGCACAGGGACCAAAGCTACTGGCTACACCTTC. Its translation: CASTGTKATGYTF.

The genes are TRBV27 and TRBJ2-3, with 9 bases identical to TRBD1. V trimming: 4 bases; J trimming: 3 bases; junction bases outside the gene matches: 11. The CDR3 totals 17 residues. Germline V gene data show CDR1 as MNHEY and CDR2 as SMNVEV (reference sequence). CDR3 amino acids: CASSSSPPGTGTDTQYF. In DNA, the CDR3 is TGTGCCAGCAGTTCCTCCCCCCCCGGGACAGGGACAGATACGCAGTATTTT.

This rearrangement joins TRBV5-1 to TRBJ1-2, with D possibly matching TRBD1 (6 bases). V dropped 1 base and J dropped 2 bases, with 12 bases sitting between them. This CDR3 has 15 residues. Germline lookup yields CDR1 SGHRS and CDR2 YFSETQ. This CDR3 reads CASSLLPGVNYGYTF. The DNA for the CDR3 is TGCGCCAGCAGCTTGTTGCCAGGGGTGAACTATGGCTACACCTTC.

The chain links TRBV19 to TRBJ1-4, with TRBD1 matching 11 bases. V lost 5 bases to trimming and J lost 7 bases; unmatched junction nucleotides: 9. CDR3 length: 16 residues. Germline V gene data show CDR1 as LNHDA and CDR2 as SQIVND (reference sequence). The CDR3 region is CASSPLGGTGGEKLFF. CDR3 coding DNA: TGTGCCAGTAGTCCCCTTGGGGGGACAGGGGGTGAAAAACTGTTTTTT.

This sequence joins TRBV11-2 and TRBJ2-5, with a tentative D call TRBD1 (6 bases). V dropped 5 bases and J dropped 4 bases, with 14 bases sitting between them. CDR1 is SGHAT and CDR2 is FQNNGV in the germline V gene. The CDR3 loop spans 14 amino acids. Here the CDR3 DNA reads TGTGCCAGCAGCGATCCGGGACACTTAGAGACCCAGTACTTC. Translation: CASSDPGHLETQYF.

The chain joins TRBV29-1 to TRBJ2-2; D possibly matches TRBD1 or TRBD2 (5 bases each). CDR3 length equals 12 residues. Germline CDR1 and CDR2: SQVTM and ANQGSEA. Trimming pared 6 bases from V and 8 bases from J, leaving 13 bases between. The CDR3 nucleotides read TGCAGCGTCGCCGGGACCTTAGGGGAGCTGTTTTTT. Translating it yields CSVAGTLGELFF.

V usage is TRBV7-9 and J usage is TRBJ1-4; D may be TRBD1 (5 bases). V was shortened by 6 bases and J by 5 bases, with 16 bases between the two germline ends. The CDR3 loop spans 15 amino acids. The V gene's germline CDR1 is SEHNR and CDR2 FQNEAQ (reference sequence). The CDR3 sequence: CASSLGEGPNEKLFF. The CDR3 bases are TGTGCCAGCAGTCTGGGGGAGGGGCCCAATGAAAAACTGTTTTTT. Looking up the rest from reference TRBV7-9 and TRBJ1-4 gives the full variable domain: DTGVSQNPRHKITKRGQNVTFRCDPISEHNRLYWYRQTLGQGPEFLTYFQNEAQLEKSRLLSDRFSAERPKGSFSTLEIQRTEQGDSAMYLCASSLGEGPNEKLFFGSGTQLSVL.

This clone was picked up one time. This chain links TRBV18 with TRBJ1-5; TRBD1 aligns across 7 bases. V shed 3 bases, J shed 0 bases, and the junction held 8 bases outside the gene matches. The length of the CDR3 is 17 residues. Germline CDR1 reads KGHSH; CDR2 reads LQKENI. As DNA, the CDR3 is TGTGCCAGCTCACCGGACAGGCTGAGAGATAGCAATCAGCCCCAGCATTTT. This sequence encodes CASSPDRLRDSNQPQHF.

The CDR3 region is CASSVGQLNTEAFF. The CDR3 DNA reads as TGTGCCAGCAGCGTGGGACAGCTGAACACTGAAGCTTTCTTT. The chain employs TRBV5-8 and TRBJ1-1; TRBD1 aligns across 7 bases. The V gene end was trimmed by 4 bases and the J gene end by 0 bases; junction bases not matched to a gene: 3. This CDR3 comprises 14 residues. Per germline, CDR1 SGHTS and CDR2 YDEGEE.

V gene TRBV30 combines with J gene TRBJ1-2; weak D call: TRBD1 (5 bases). Trimming shortened V by 2 bases and J by 6 bases, and 19 bases separated the two germline ends. This CDR3 is 15 amino acids long. In germline, CDR1 is GTSNPN, CDR2 SVGIG (reference sequence). CDR3 in DNA: TGTGCCTGGAGTCCTACCCCATGGGGGGAGCATGGCTACACCTTC. As protein: CAWSPTPWGEHGYTF.

The CDR3 reads CATSRDRGRRGTGELFF. CDR3 DNA sequence: TGTGCCACCAGCAGGGACAGGGGGCGCCGGGGCACCGGGGAGCTGTTTTTT. The chain carries TRBV15 and TRBJ2-2, with 11 bases aligning to TRBD1. This CDR3 has 17 residues. The trim removed 3 bases at V and 4 bases at J, leaving 7 bases unmatched. Germline V gene data show CDR1 as LNHNV and CDR2 as YYDKDF (reference sequence).

V and J are TRBV7-9 and TRBJ1-2; 9 bases are a match to TRBD1. CDR1 and CDR2 (germline): SEHNR, FQNEAQ (reference sequence). V was clipped by 5 bases and J by 8 bases; unmatched bases: 18. CDR3 length: 17 residues. The CDR3 coding sequence is TGTGCCAGCAGCCCACCCCTCCGGGACAGGGCAGGTGGGGGCTACACCTTC. Its protein is CASSPPLRDRAGGGYTF. Based on the CDR3 plus reference TRBV7-9 and TRBJ1-2, the full variable domain is DTGVSQNPRHKITKRGQNVTFRCDPISEHNRLYWYRQTLGQGPEFLTYFQNEAQLEKSRLLSDRFSAERPKGSFSTLEIQRTEQGDSAMYLCASSPPLRDRAGGGYTFGSGTRLTVV.

The chain uses TRBV4-3 and TRBJ1-1; D call uncertain. The CDR3 consists of 13 residues. The germline V and J ends were trimmed by 1 base and 11 bases, with 14 bases remaining between them. From germline, CDR1 is LGHNA and CDR2 YSLEER. The CDR3 sequence is CASSQVSDEAAFF. CDR3 nucleotide sequence: TGCGCCAGCAGCCAAGTCTCTGACGAGGCGGCTTTCTTT.

The V and J genes are TRBV5-1 and TRBJ2-3, with D perhaps TRBD2 (6 bases). The length of the CDR3 is 14 residues. The V and J ends lost 0 bases and 1 base respectively, with 6 bases between them. Germline V gives CDR1 SGHRS, CDR2 YFSETQ. The CDR3 region is CASSLGGGTDTQYF. The CDR3 DNA reads as TGCGCCAGCAGCTTGGGGGGGGGCACAGATACGCAGTATTTT.

This chain joins TRBV2 and TRBJ2-3, with 9 bases lining up with TRBD1. In germline, CDR1 is SNHLY, CDR2 FYNNEI. The CDR3 has 12 residues. After removal of 11 bases from V and 4 bases from J, the junction contained 4 bases not matched to a gene. The CDR3 sequence is CAGRDRADTQYF. The DNA for the CDR3 is TGTGCCGGGCGGGACAGGGCAGATACGCAGTATTTT.

The genes are TRBV7-8 and TRBJ2-7, with D uncertain. Trimming cost V 3 bases and J 5 bases, with 8 bases left between them. CDR1 and CDR2 (germline): SGHVS, FQNEAQ. The CDR3 totals 12 residues. For the CDR3, the DNA is TGTGCCAGCAGCTTCCCCCGAGACGAGCAGTACTTC. It translates to CASSFPRDEQYF. Complete variable domain (other parts from reference TRBV7-8 and TRBJ2-7): GAGVSQSPRYKVAKRGQDVALRCDPISGHVSLFWYQQALGQGPEFLTYFQNEAQLDKSGLPSDRFFAERPEGSVSTLKIQRTQQEDSAVYLCASSFPRDEQYFGPGTRLTVT.

The chain links TRBV7-2 to TRBJ1-3; no firm D call. Trimming pared 1 base from V and 2 bases from J, leaving 12 bases between. The CDR3 consists of 16 residues. The germline CDR1 and CDR2 sequences are SGHTA and FQGNSA. CDR3 nucleotide sequence: TGTGCCAGCAGCTTAGGGCTCACAGTAGCTGGAAACACCATATATTTT. Its protein product is CASSLGLTVAGNTIYF.

CDR3 loop: CASILTDLNQPQHF. CDR3 nucleotide sequence: TGTGCCAGCATCTTGACGGACCTTAATCAGCCCCAGCATTTT. This chain connects TRBV6-1 to TRBJ1-5; no clear D gene. V gave up 7 bases and J gave up 4 bases, with 14 bases separating them. CDR1 and CDR2 (germline): MNHNS, SASEGT. The CDR3 totals 14 residues.

The V call is TRBV7-6, the J call TRBJ2-7; D not resolved. This CDR3 region has 14 residues. With 5 bases removed from V and 1 base from J, the gap between germline ends came to 12 bases. The V gene's germline CDR1 is SGHVS and CDR2 FNYEAQ. CDR3 region: CASSPNPGSYEQYF. CDR3 bases: TGTGCCAGCAGCCCAAACCCCGGGTCCTACGAGCAGTACTTC.

This clone was found once. The rearrangement joins TRBV7-8 to TRBJ2-1; D not certain. V lost 1 base and J lost 12, with 13 bases in between. Per germline, CDR1 SGHVS and CDR2 FQNEAQ. The CDR3 extends over 13 amino acids. The chain's CDR3 is CASSLDGLVWQFF. The CDR3 region has the DNA TGTGCCAGCAGCTTAGACGGGCTAGTTTGGCAGTTCTTC. The variable domain in full, completed from reference TRBV7-8 and TRBJ2-1, reads GAGVSQSPRYKVAKRGQDVALRCDPISGHVSLFWYQQALGQGPEFLTYFQNEAQLDKSGLPSDRFFAERPEGSVSTLKIQRTQQEDSAVYLCASSLDGLVWQFFGPGTRLTVL.

The J gene is TRBJ1-1, the V gene TRBV29-1; no firm D call. Trimming removed 7 bases from V and 0 bases from J, with 15 bases in between. The CDR3 has 14 residues. CDR1 is SQVTM and CDR2 is ANQGSEA in the germline V gene. The CDR3 region is CSAQAQTVNTEAFF. The CDR3 DNA sequence: TGCAGCGCCCAAGCCCAGACGGTGAACACTGAAGCTTTCTTT.

This chain uses TRBV11-2 with TRBJ2-3; D remains ambiguous. The ends were cut back, 5 bases at V and 9 bases at J, with 15 bases in the middle. The CDR3 loop spans 13 amino acids. CDR1 and CDR2 from the germline V gene are SGHAT and FQNNGV. The CDR3 coding sequence is TGTGCCAGCAGCCTTGATCAGGAGCGCACGCAGTATTTT. Its protein is CASSLDQERTQYF.

The J gene is TRBJ2-7, the V gene TRBV21-1; TRBD1, as called in the table, went unchecked against the DNA. TRBV21-1 is a known pseudogene. This CDR3 is 15 amino acids long. CDR3 residues: CASSKDTGTSYEQYF. The DNA for the CDR3 is TGTGCCAGCAGCAAAGATACAGGAACATCCTACGAGCAGTACTTC.

In this sample, this clone turned up once. CDR3 loop: CASSTDRDTEAFF. As DNA, the CDR3 is TGTGCCAGTAGTACCGACAGGGATACTGAAGCTTTCTTT. The gene calls are TRBV19 and TRBJ1-1; TRBD1 agrees at 7 bases. Germline assignment: CDR1 LNHDA and CDR2 SQIVND (reference sequence). J was trimmed by 5 bases and V by 4 bases; bases with no gene match: 4. The CDR3 consists of 13 residues.

The chain employs TRBV27 and TRBJ2-7; 7 bases are a match to TRBD1. This CDR3 is 13 amino acids long. Germline assignment: CDR1 MNHEY and CDR2 SMNVEV (reference sequence). V lost 8 bases, J lost 3 bases, and 7 bases stayed unmatched. The CDR3 here is CASGMGQNYEQYF. The CDR3 coding sequence is TGTGCCAGCGGTATGGGACAGAACTACGAGCAGTACTTC.

This clone has a single count. The chain recombines TRBV2 with TRBJ1-2; D gene ambiguous. Trimming left V 0 bases short and J 7 bases short, with 12 bases between. CDR1 and CDR2 from the germline V gene are SNHLY and FYNNEI. The CDR3 totals 14 residues. Here the CDR3 reads CASSEAWVLGGYTF. The CDR3, as DNA: TGTGCCAGCAGTGAAGCCTGGGTACTAGGTGGCTACACCTTC.

This clone was observed a single time. The genes are TRBV10-3 and TRBJ2-3, with 9 bases lining up with TRBD1. CDR3 size: 14 residues. J was trimmed by 6 bases and V by 4 bases; bases with no gene match: 5. The germline V gene has CDR1 ENHRY and CDR2 SYGVKD. The CDR3 protein is CAISGTGVTDTQYF. Written as DNA, the CDR3 is TGTGCCATCAGTGGGACAGGGGTTACGGATACGCAGTATTTT.

The rearrangement links TRBV9 to TRBJ1-1, with a weak D call TRBD1 (5 bases). Germline V CDR1 and CDR2: SGDLS, YYNGEE. The CDR3 runs 15 residues. V lost 0 bases to trimming and J lost 1 base, with 10 bases between them. This CDR3 reads CASSVAGFTNTEAFF. In DNA, the CDR3 is TGTGCCAGCAGCGTAGCAGGGTTTACGAACACTGAAGCTTTCTTT.

The CDR3 bases are TGTGCCATCAGTACCGGACTAGCGGAGTACAATGAGCAGTTCTTC. This translates into CAISTGLAEYNEQFF. The chain recombines TRBV10-3 with TRBJ2-1; TRBD2 matches at 10 bases. The V gene's germline CDR1 is ENHRY and CDR2 SYGVKD. V shed 5 bases and J 4 bases; nucleotides not matched to a gene: 5. The CDR3 spans 15 residues.